Shown below are 14 T cell receptor beta chains from a single sample sequenced in a study of blood T cell repertoires in COVID-19. The table came from immunoSEQ multiplex PCR; TCRdb's copy has only in-frame clones and leaves some out. The sample holds 390,000 or so clones; around 87% are singletons and the top ten take less than 11%. The sample comprised peripheral blood. The receptors derive from a woman aged 30 to 39 with COVID-19, enrolled during active disease.

A word on this clone: A read error may produce the germline difference seen at one junction end. This sequence joins TRBV7-2 and TRBJ2-5, with D unresolved. Germline CDR1 is SGHTA and CDR2 is FQGNSA. This CDR3 region has 12 residues. The CDR3 sequence: CASSLRREAQYF. In DNA, the CDR3 is TGTGCCAGCAGCTTACGCAGAGAGGCCCAGTACTTC.

This sequence joins TRBV11-2 and TRBJ2-5, with 9 bases identical to TRBD2. Germline loops: CDR1 SGHAT, CDR2 FQNNGV. Germline trimming cut 0 bases from V and 4 bases from J; bases unmatched to any gene: 12. The CDR3 totals 18 residues. CDR3 DNA sequence: TGTGCCAGCAGCTTAGATGGGGGCGGGAGGGCCGTAGGAGAGACCCAGTACTTC. It translates to CASSLDGGGRAVGETQYF.

This chain joins TRBV5-1 and TRBJ2-1; 12 bases fit TRBD2. J lost 12 bases, V lost 2 bases, and 9 bases had no gene match. The CDR3 consists of 15 residues. Germline CDR1 is SGHRS and CDR2 is YFSETQ. Here the CDR3 reads CASSFELTSGSRQFF. CDR3 in DNA: TGCGCCAGCAGCTTTGAGCTGACTAGCGGGAGTCGGCAGTTCTTC.

J is TRBJ1-2 and V is TRBV10-3; 9 nucleotides align to TRBD1. CDR3 size: 14 residues. V lost 7 bases, J lost 4 bases, and 7 bases stayed unmatched. From germline, CDR1 is ENHRY and CDR2 SYGVKD. The CDR3 region is CAINRGQGSYGYTF. In DNA, the CDR3 is TGTGCCATCAATAGGGGACAGGGATCCTATGGCTACACCTTC.

This chain links TRBV7-2 with TRBJ1-5, with 7 nucleotides matching TRBD1. Trimming removed 4 bases from V and 6 bases from J; junction bases left unmatched: 12. The germline CDR1 and CDR2 sequences are SGHTA and FQGNSA. The CDR3 totals 16 residues. The CDR3 coding sequence is TGTGCCAGCAGCTCCCCGATCACAGGGGATAGTCAGCCCCAGCATTTT. Amino acid sequence: CASSSPITGDSQPQHF.

V usage is TRBV5-1 and J usage is TRBJ1-1; 7 bases are shared with TRBD1. CDR1 SGHRS and CDR2 YFSETQ come from the germline V gene. The CDR3 consists of 14 residues. V gave up 4 bases and J gave up 1 base; unmatched junction bases: 4. The CDR3 DNA sequence: TGCGCCAGCAGCAACACAGGGGCGAACACTGAAGCTTTCTTT. Translated: CASSNTGANTEAFF.

The chain employs TRBV2 and TRBJ2-2; 9 positions agree with TRBD1. CDR3 length: 16 amino acids. Germline CDR1 reads SNHLY; CDR2 reads FYNNEI. Unmatched junction bases numbered 5, after V lost 6 bases and J lost 0 bases. CDR3: CASSGQGIANTGELFF. The DNA for the CDR3 is TGTGCCAGCAGCGGACAGGGGATAGCGAACACCGGGGAGCTGTTTTTT.

The CDR3 DNA is TGTGCCACAATGACTAGCTCCTACGAGCAGTACTTC. This encodes CATMTSSYEQYF. This sequence joins TRBV10-3 and TRBJ2-7, with a tentative D call TRBD2 (6 bases). The CDR3 sequence is 12 residues long. Trimming stripped 10 bases from V and 0 bases from J, with 10 bases between. Germline assignment: CDR1 ENHRY and CDR2 SYGVKD.

V gene TRBV28 combines with J gene TRBJ2-1; 8 nucleotides align to TRBD2. Germline lookup yields CDR1 MDHEN and CDR2 SYDVKM. The length of the CDR3 is 14 residues. V was pared by 8 bases and J by 3 bases, with 6 bases of the junction left unmatched. Here the CDR3 DNA reads TGTGCCAGCGCGATCGGGGGGGACTACAATGAGCAGTTCTTC. The encoded protein is CASAIGGDYNEQFF.

The CDR3 sequence is CASSIRTGEGTQYF. The CDR3 nucleotides read TGTGCCAGTAGTATCAGGACAGGTGAGGGGACCCAGTACTTC. The chain carries TRBV19 and TRBJ2-5; 7 nucleotides line up with TRBD1. This CDR3 is built from 14 residues. V trimming: 3 bases; J trimming: 7 bases; junction bases outside the gene matches: 8. The germline V gene encodes CDR1 LNHDA and CDR2 SQIVND (reference sequence).

V is TRBV19 and J is TRBJ2-5, with 9 bases identical to TRBD2. This CDR3 spans 17 amino acids. Germline V gene sequence: CDR1 LNHDA, CDR2 SQIVND (reference sequence). V shed 1 base and J 2 bases; nucleotides not matched to a gene: 8. CDR3 region: CASSIARGLAGQETQYF. The CDR3 DNA reads TGTGCCAGTAGTATAGCGAGAGGGCTAGCGGGGCAAGAGACCCAGTACTTC.

The rearrangement links TRBV7-8 to TRBJ2-7; TRBD2 matches at 8 bases. CDR1 SGHVS and CDR2 FQNEAQ come from the germline V gene. This CDR3 spans 15 amino acids. V dropped 1 base and J dropped 6; count of bases not matched to a gene: 8. The CDR3 reads CASSLEFSGRGEQYF. For the CDR3, the DNA is TGTGCCAGCAGCTTAGAGTTCAGCGGGAGAGGCGAGCAGTACTTC.

This clone occurred many times. The V gene is TRBV6-5, the J gene TRBJ1-5, with 8 bases fitting TRBD1. CDR3 length: 14 amino acids. With V trimmed by 5 bases and J by 6 bases, 6 bases remained unmatched. Germline V gene lookup returns CDR1 MNHEY and CDR2 SVGAGI. The CDR3 spells CASSKQGESQPQHF. In DNA, the CDR3 is TGTGCCAGCAGTAAACAGGGGGAGAGTCAGCCCCAGCATTTT.

A single count supports this clone. The chain links TRBV10-3 to TRBJ2-5; 7 bases agree with TRBD1. The CDR3 totals 13 residues. Losses at the gene ends were 10 bases for V and 5 bases for J; bases not matched to a gene: 10. Looked up from germline, CDR1 is ENHRY and CDR2 is SYGVKD. The CDR3 protein is CANAQGSGETQYF. The DNA of the CDR3 is TGTGCCAACGCACAGGGGTCCGGGGAGACCCAGTACTTC.